This entry concerns a single TCR beta chain. Its antigen is as yet unknown. V lost 0 bases and J lost 4, with 13 bases in between. CDR3 length equals 16 residues. Germline V lookup: CDR1 LGHDT, CDR2 YNNKEL (reference sequence). The record originates from a study of T cell responses to AZD1222 COVID-19 vaccine. The study's findings and limits: Mapped onto spike, vaccine-associated CD4 TCRs spanned it and were dominant at 160-218 and 743-854.

Here immunoSEQ multiplex PCR was the method, and the copy in TCRdb shows in-frame clones only, minus some. This table has about 200,000 clones, 90% to 95% appearing once. The material sequenced was peripheral blood, taken on day 0 of MenACWY control vaccination. The source is an adult in good health. The V call is TRBV3-1 (or the pseudogene TRBV3-2), the J call TRBJ1-5; weak D call: TRBD1 (5 bases). CDR3 DNA sequence: TGTGCCAGCAGCCAAGAATGGGGGTCGGGAAATCAGCCCCAGCATTTT. Translation gives CASSQEWGSGNQPQHF.